The 14 T cell receptor beta chains reported below all come from one sample, sequenced in a study of cytomegalovirus exposure and HLA in healthy donors. Both 60 Vbeta primers and 13 Jbeta primers went into the PCR. Assay: immunoSEQ multiplex PCR; the TCRdb copy retains only in-frame clones and omits some. The data contain about 93,000 clones, about four fifths of them singletons. Sequencing was performed on PBMCs. Receptors were obtained from a man younger than 45 in good health and CMV-seronegative.

This chain links TRBV19 with TRBJ2-3; the match to TRBD2 covers 15 bases. CDR3 length equals 20 residues. Per the germline V gene, CDR1 is LNHDA and CDR2 is SQIVND (reference sequence). With V trimmed by 6 bases and J by 7 bases, 20 bases remained unmatched. CDR3 protein: CASSRPGTSGRPLGGHTQYF. CDR3 nucleotide sequence: TGTGCCAGTAGCCGTCCCGGGACTAGCGGGAGGCCTCTGGGCGGTCATACGCAGTATTTT.

The CDR3 bases are TGTGCCAGCAGCTTAAGCGTTGTCTATGGCTACACCTTC. This encodes CASSLSVVYGYTF. The J gene is TRBJ1-2, the V gene TRBV7-3; no clear D. Germline values: CDR1 SGHTA, CDR2 FQGTGA. V was shortened by 1 base and J by 4 bases, with 7 bases between the two germline ends. The CDR3 covers 13 residues.

The chain joins TRBV19 to TRBJ1-1; D is perhaps TRBD1 (5 bases). Germline V CDR1 and CDR2: LNHDA, SQIVND (reference sequence). This CDR3 is 9 amino acids long. V was clipped by 11 bases and J by 6 bases, with 7 bases between them. In nucleotides, the CDR3 is TGTGCCGTGGGGCCTGAAGCTTTCTTT. As protein: CAVGPEAFF. Full variable domain (rest looked up from reference TRBV19 and TRBJ1-1): DGGITQSPKYLFRKEGQNVTLSCEQNLNHDAMYWYRQDPGQGLRLIYYSQIVNDFQKGDIAEGYSVSREKKESFPLTVTSAQKNPTAFYLCAVGPEAFFGQGTRLTVV.

A word on this clone: Other DNA sequences in this sample translate to the same CDR3. The V call is TRBV15, the J call TRBJ2-7; 8 bases are a match to TRBD2. With 0 bases clipped from V and 3 bases from J, the junction kept 1 base outside the gene matches. The CDR3 runs to 14 residues. Germline CDR1 reads LNHNV; CDR2 reads YYDKDF (reference sequence). The CDR3 loop reads CATSRDRGGYEQYF. The CDR3 DNA reads TGTGCCACCAGCAGAGACCGGGGGGGCTACGAGCAGTACTTC.

The rearrangement uses TRBV4-3 and TRBJ2-7; the D gene is possibly TRBD2 (6 bases). There are 17 residues in the CDR3. CDR1 is LGHNA and CDR2 is YSLEER in the germline V gene. V was pared by 0 bases and J by 1 base, with 16 bases between. CDR3 in amino acids: CASSQDVQGGRSYEQYF. CDR3 DNA: TGCGCCAGCAGCCAAGATGTCCAGGGAGGAAGGTCCTACGAGCAGTACTTC.

The gene calls are TRBV10-2 and TRBJ1-4; the D gene is possibly TRBD1 (5 bases). Germline CDR1 and CDR2: WSHSY and SAAADI. The germline V and J ends were trimmed by 8 bases and 8 bases, with 18 bases remaining between them. This CDR3 is 14 amino acids long. The CDR3 DNA reads TGCGCCAGCGGGGCGGGACGGGTGGCGGAAAAACTGTTTTTT. Amino acids: CASGAGRVAEKLFF.

The rearrangement uses TRBV7-9 and TRBJ2-2; D gene uncertain. The germline V gene has CDR1 SEHNR and CDR2 FQNEAQ (reference sequence). V lost 1 base and J lost 1, with 7 bases in between. The CDR3 length is 15 residues. The CDR3 reads CASSLGSVNTGELFF. CDR3 nucleotide sequence: TGTGCCAGCAGCTTAGGGAGTGTGAACACCGGGGAGCTGTTTTTT.

The chain links TRBV7-8 to TRBJ2-3; 7 bases match TRBD2. Germline V gives CDR1 SGHVS, CDR2 FQNEAQ. CDR3 length: 16 amino acids. V was pared by 5 bases and J by 4 bases, with 12 bases of the junction left unmatched. The CDR3 nucleotides read TGTGCCAGCAGCCCACCAAGGCTAGCGGCGGCAGATACGCAGTATTTT. Protein: CASSPPRLAAADTQYF.

J is TRBJ2-7 and V is TRBV5-1, with 7 bases aligning to TRBD1. CDR1 and CDR2 from the germline V gene are SGHRS and YFSETQ. There are 14 residues in the CDR3. With 4 bases clipped from V and 2 bases from J, the junction kept 6 bases outside the gene matches. Here the CDR3 reads CASSRTGDTYEQYF. The DNA of the CDR3 is TGCGCCAGCAGCCGGACAGGCGATACCTACGAGCAGTACTTC.

The V call is TRBV5-6, the J call TRBJ2-6, with D maybe TRBD1 (5 bases). With 0 bases removed from V and 2 bases from J, the gap between germline ends came to 9 bases. Germline CDR1 reads SGHDT; CDR2 reads YYEEEE. CDR3 length: 16 amino acids. As DNA, the CDR3 is TGTGCCAGCAGCTTGGAGGGCAGGGCTGGGGCCAACGTCCTGACTTTC. Amino acids: CASSLEGRAGANVLTF.

This clone has only a few counts. The J gene is TRBJ1-4, the V gene TRBV4-1; 7 positions match TRBD1. Germline values: CDR1 MGHRA, CDR2 YSYEKL. Trimming took 7 bases from V and 7 from J; bases not matched to a gene: 12. CDR3 size: 15 residues. CDR3 bases: TGCGCCAGCAAAGGCCTTAGACAGGGAAGTGAAAAACTGTTTTTT. This codes for CASKGLRQGSEKLFF.

V and J are TRBV12-5 and TRBJ2-7, with a possible D match to TRBD2 (5 bases). The CDR3 has 13 residues. The V gene's germline CDR1 is LGHNT and CDR2 FRNRAP. Trimming left V 0 bases short and J 4 bases short, with 7 bases between. CDR3 coding DNA: TGTGCTAGTGGTTTGGTACGAGGGTACGAGCAGTACTTC. Amino acid sequence: CASGLVRGYEQYF.

The gene calls are TRBV10-3 and TRBJ2-1, with TRBD2 matching over 8 bases. Trimming removed 0 bases from V and 9 bases from J; junction bases left unmatched: 13. The germline CDR1 and CDR2 sequences are ENHRY and SYGVKD. The CDR3 sequence is 17 residues long. CDR3 bases: TGTGCCATCAGTGAGTCGACTCACGCGGGAGGCAGGAGTGAGCAGTTCTTC. As protein: CAISESTHAGGRSEQFF.

The chain combines TRBV28 with TRBJ2-7; tentatively, D is TRBD1 (5 bases). V gave up 4 bases and J gave up 3 bases, with 7 bases separating them. The germline V gene encodes CDR1 MDHEN and CDR2 SYDVKM. The CDR3 spans 12 residues. For the CDR3, the DNA is TGTGCCAGCAGTTCCGACAGCTACGAGCAGTACTTC. Its protein product is CASSSDSYEQYF.